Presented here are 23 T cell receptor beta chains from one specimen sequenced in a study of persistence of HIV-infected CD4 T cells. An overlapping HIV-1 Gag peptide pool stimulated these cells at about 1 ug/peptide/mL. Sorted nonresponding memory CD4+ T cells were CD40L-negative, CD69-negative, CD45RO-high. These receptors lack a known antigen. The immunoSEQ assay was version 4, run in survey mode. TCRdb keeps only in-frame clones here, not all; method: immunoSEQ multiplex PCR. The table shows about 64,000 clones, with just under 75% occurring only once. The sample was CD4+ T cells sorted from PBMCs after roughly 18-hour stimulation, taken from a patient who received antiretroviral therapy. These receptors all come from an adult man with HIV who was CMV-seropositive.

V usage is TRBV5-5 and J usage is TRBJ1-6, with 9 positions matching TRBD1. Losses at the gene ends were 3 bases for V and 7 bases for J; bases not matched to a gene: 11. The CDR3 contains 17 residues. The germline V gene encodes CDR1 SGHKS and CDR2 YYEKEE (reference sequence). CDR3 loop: CASSWEITDRGNSPLHF. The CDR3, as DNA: TGTGCCAGCAGCTGGGAGATAACGGACAGGGGAAATTCACCCCTCCACTTT. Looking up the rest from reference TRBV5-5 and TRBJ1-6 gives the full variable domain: DAGVTQSPTHLIKTRGQQVTLRCSPISGHKSVSWYQQVLGQGPQFIFQYYEKEERGRGNFPDRFSARQFPNYSSELNVNALLLGDSALYLCASSWEITDRGNSPLHFGNGTRLTVT.

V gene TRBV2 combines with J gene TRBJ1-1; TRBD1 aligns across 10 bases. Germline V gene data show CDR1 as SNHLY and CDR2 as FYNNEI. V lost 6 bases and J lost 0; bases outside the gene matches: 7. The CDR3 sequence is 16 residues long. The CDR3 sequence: CASSRQGAPMNTEAFF. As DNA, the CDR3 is TGTGCCAGCAGCCGACAGGGGGCCCCGATGAACACTGAAGCTTTCTTT.

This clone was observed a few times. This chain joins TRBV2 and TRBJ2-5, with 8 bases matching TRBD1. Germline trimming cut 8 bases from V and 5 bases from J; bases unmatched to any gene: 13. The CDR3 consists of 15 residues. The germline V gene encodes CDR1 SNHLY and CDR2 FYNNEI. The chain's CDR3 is CASEPDRAWGETQYF. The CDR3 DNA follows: TGTGCCAGCGAGCCGGACAGGGCCTGGGGTGAGACCCAGTACTTC.

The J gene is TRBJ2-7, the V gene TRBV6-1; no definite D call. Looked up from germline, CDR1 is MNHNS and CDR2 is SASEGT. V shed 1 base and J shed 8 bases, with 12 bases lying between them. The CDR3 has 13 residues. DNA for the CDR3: TGTGCCAGCAGTGAAGATTGGACGAATAAGCAGTACTTC. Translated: CASSEDWTNKQYF.

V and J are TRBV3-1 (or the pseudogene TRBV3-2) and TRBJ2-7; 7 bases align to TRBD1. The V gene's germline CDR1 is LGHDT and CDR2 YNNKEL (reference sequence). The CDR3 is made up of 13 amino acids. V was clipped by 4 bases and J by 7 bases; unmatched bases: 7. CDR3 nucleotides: TGTGCCAGCAGCCGAGAGGGGGCAAGGGAGCAGTACTTC. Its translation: CASSREGAREQYF.

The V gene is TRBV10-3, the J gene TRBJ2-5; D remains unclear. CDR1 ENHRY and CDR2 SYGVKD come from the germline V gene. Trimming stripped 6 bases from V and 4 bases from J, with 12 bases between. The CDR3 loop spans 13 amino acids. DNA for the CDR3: TGTGCCATCAGCACCCCCGCTGGAGAGACCCAGTACTTC. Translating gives CAISTPAGETQYF.

In nucleotides, the CDR3 is TGTGCCAGCAGGTCAGACAGTGGGAGGGGCTACACCTTC. This translates into CASRSDSGRGYTF. J is TRBJ1-2 and V is TRBV28; tentatively, D is TRBD1 (5 bases). CDR3 length: 13 residues. Germline CDR1 and CDR2: MDHEN and SYDVKM. Trimming removed 6 bases from V and 8 bases from J, with 16 bases in between.

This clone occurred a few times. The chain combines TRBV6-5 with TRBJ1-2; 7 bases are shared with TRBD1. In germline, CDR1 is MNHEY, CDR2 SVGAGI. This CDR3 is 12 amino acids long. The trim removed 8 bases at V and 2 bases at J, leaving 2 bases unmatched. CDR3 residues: CASPGQNYGYTF. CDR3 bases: TGTGCCAGCCCGGGACAGAACTATGGCTACACCTTC.

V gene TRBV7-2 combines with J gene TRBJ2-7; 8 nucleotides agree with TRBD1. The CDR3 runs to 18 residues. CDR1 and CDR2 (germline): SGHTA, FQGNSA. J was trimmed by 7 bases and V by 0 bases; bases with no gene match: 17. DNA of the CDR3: TGTGCCAGCAGCTTAGCGCTAACAGGGGGAAAATCTGCGGGAGAGCAGTACTTC. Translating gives CASSLALTGGKSAGEQYF.

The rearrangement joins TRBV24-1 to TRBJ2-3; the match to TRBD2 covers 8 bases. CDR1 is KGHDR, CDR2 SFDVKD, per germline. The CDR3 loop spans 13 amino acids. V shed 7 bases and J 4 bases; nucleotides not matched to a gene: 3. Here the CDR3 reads CATRAGGPDTQYF. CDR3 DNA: TGTGCCACCAGGGCGGGGGGCCCAGATACGCAGTATTTT.

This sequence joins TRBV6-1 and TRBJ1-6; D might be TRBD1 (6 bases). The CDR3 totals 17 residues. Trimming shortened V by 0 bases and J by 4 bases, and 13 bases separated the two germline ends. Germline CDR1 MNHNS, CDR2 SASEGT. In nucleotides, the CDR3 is TGTGCCAGCAGTGAAGCCCGGAGGACAGCTTATAATTCACCCCTCCACTTT. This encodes CASSEARRTAYNSPLHF.

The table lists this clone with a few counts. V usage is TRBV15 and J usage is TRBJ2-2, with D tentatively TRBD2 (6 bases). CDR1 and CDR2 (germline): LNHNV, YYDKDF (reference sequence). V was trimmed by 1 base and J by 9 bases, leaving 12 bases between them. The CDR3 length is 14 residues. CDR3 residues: CATSRGGDGRELFF. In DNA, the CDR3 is TGTGCCACCAGCAGAGGGGGGGACGGACGGGAGCTGTTTTTT.

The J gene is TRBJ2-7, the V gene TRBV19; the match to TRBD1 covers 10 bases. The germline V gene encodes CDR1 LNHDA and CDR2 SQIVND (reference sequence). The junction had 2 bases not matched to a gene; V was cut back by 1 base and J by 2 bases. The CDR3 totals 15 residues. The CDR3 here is CASSIGGQGAYEQYF. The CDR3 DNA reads TGTGCCAGTAGTATAGGCGGACAGGGGGCCTACGAGCAGTACTTC.

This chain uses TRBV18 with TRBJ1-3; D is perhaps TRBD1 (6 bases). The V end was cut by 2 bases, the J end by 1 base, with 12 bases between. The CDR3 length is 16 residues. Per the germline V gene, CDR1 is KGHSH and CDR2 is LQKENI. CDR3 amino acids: CASSPSSGTSGNTIYF. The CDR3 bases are TGTGCCAGCTCACCAAGTTCGGGGACATCTGGAAACACCATATATTTT.

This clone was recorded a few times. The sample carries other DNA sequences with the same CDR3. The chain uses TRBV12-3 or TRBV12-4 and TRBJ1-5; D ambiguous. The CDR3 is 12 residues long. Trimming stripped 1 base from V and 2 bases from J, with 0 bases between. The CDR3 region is CASSLGNQPQHF. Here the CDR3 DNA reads TGTGCCAGCAGTTTAGGCAATCAGCCCCAGCATTTT.

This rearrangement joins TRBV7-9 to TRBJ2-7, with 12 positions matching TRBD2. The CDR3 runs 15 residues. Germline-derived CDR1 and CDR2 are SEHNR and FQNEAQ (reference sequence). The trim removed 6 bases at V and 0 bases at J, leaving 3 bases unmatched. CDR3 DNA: TGTGCCAGCAGTCGGACTAGCGGGGTCTCCTACGAGCAGTACTTC. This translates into CASSRTSGVSYEQYF.

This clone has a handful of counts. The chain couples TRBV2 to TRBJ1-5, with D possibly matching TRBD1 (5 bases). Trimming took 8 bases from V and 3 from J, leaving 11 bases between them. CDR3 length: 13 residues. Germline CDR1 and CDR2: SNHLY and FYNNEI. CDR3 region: CASGRGNNQPQHF. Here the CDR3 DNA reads TGTGCCAGCGGCCGGGGCAACAATCAGCCCCAGCATTTT. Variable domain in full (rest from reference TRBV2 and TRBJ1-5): EPEVTQTPSHQVTQMGQEVILRCVPISNHLYFYWYRQILGQKVEFLVSFYNNEISEKSEIFDDQFSVERPDGSNFTLKIRSTKLEDSAMYFCASGRGNNQPQHFGDGTRLSIL.

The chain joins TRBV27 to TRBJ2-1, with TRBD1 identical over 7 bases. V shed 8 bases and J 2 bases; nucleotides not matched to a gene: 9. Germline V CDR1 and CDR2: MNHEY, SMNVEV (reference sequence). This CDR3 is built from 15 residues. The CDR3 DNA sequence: TGTGCCAGCTCCCAGTCCGGGACAGCCTACAATGAGCAGTTCTTC. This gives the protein CASSQSGTAYNEQFF.

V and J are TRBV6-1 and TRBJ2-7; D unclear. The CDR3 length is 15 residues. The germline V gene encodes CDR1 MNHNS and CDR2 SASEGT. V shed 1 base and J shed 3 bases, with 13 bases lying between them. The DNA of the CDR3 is TGTGCCAGCAGTGAAGGTTCGCCGGTAGGCTACGAGCAGTACTTC. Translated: CASSEGSPVGYEQYF.

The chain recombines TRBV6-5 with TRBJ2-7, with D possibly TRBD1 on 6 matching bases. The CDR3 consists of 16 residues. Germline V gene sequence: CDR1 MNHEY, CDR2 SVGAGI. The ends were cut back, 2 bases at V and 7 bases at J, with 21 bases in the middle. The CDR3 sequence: CASSYTVAGTRGEQYF. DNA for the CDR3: TGTGCCAGCAGTTACACGGTCGCAGGGACCAGGGGTGAGCAGTACTTC.

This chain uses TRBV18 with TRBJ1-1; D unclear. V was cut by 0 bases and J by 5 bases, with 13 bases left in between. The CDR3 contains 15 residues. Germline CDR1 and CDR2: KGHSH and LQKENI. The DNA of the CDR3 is TGTGCCAGCTCACCACCGTCACGGGTAGAGACTGAAGCTTTCTTT. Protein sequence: CASSPPSRVETEAFF.

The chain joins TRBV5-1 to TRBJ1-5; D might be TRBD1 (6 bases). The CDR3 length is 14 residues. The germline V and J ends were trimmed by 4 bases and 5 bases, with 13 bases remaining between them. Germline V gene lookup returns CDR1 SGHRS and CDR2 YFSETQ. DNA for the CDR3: TGCGCCAGCAGCCCGGAGGGGGGATATCAGCCCCAGCATTTT. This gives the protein CASSPEGGYQPQHF.

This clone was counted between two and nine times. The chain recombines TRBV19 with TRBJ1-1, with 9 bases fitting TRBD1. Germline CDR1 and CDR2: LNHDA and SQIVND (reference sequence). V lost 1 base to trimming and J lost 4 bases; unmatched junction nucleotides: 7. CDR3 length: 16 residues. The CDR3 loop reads CASSIAHRGRFTEAFF. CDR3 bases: TGTGCCAGTAGTATAGCTCACAGGGGGCGGTTCACTGAAGCTTTCTTT.